This T cell receptor (beta chain) was recovered during a study of cytomegalovirus exposure and HLA in healthy donors. Use of 60 Vbeta and 13 Jbeta primers characterized the PCR. Here immunoSEQ multiplex PCR was the method, and the copy in TCRdb shows in-frame clones only, minus some. The sample shows some 110,000 clones, approximately 78% of them seen only once. Study-wide findings and caveats: About 90% or about 30% of the time was how often most TCR beta V segments were productive, according to an earlier analysis. A link between a missense DCLRE1C variant and TCR beta V- and J-gene trimming emerged from a later analysis. The study dropped some indistinguishable V segments, TRBV6-2 and TRBV6-3 among them. Most TCR sequences were uncommon, yet certain public TCRs appeared in many donors.

This CDR3 has 13 amino acids. Germline trimming cut 8 bases from V and 1 base from J; bases unmatched to any gene: 5. The V gene's germline CDR1 is SNHLY and CDR2 FYNNEI. As regards this clone: Its antigen is unknown.

Sequencing was carried out using PBMCs. The chain employs TRBV2 and TRBJ2-7; 7 bases align to TRBD1. This TCR derives from a woman between 25 and 40 years old in good health and CMV-seronegative. CDR3 residues: CASGTVESYEQYF. CDR3 sequence (DNA): TGTGCCAGCGGGACAGTTGAATCCTACGAGCAGTACTTC.